The next 26 T cell receptor beta chains were all read from a single sample in a study of neoadjuvant nivolumab and ipilimumab in lung cancer. Here immunoSEQ multiplex PCR was the method, and the copy in TCRdb shows in-frame clones only, minus some. The sample includes about 30,000 clones, 83% of them seen just once. The sequencing used tumor tissue, collected after neoadjuvant nivolumab, alone or with ipilimumab, at or shortly before surgery. These receptors were obtained from an adult with non-small cell lung cancer.

About this clone: This CDR3 is also generated by other DNA sequences in the sample. The chain combines TRBV5-1 with TRBJ2-3, with 7 positions matching TRBD1. CDR1 SGHRS and CDR2 YFSETQ come from the germline V gene. The CDR3 consists of 15 residues. Trimming took 3 bases from V and 2 from J; bases not matched to a gene: 6. CDR3 bases: TGCGCCAGCAGCTGGGACAGACAGAACACAGATACGCAGTATTTT. It specifies CASSWDRQNTDTQYF.

The chain joins TRBV18 to TRBJ2-7, with a tentative D call TRBD1 (6 bases). V lost 2 bases and J 4 bases, leaving 9 bases between the germline ends. CDR1 KGHSH and CDR2 LQKENI come from the germline V gene. The CDR3 runs 13 residues. CDR3 nucleotide sequence: TGTGCCAGCTCACCATACAGGGAGTACGAGCAGTACTTC. Amino acids: CASSPYREYEQYF.

CDR3 sequence reads: CASSYDRHGYTF. The CDR3 coding sequence is TGTGCCAGCAGTTACGACAGACATGGCTACACCTTC. V usage is TRBV5-6 and J usage is TRBJ1-2; maybe TRBD1 (5 bases). Germline loops: CDR1 SGHDT, CDR2 YYEEEE. The CDR3 extends over 12 amino acids. V shed 5 bases and J shed 6 bases, with 11 bases lying between them.

This chain joins TRBV5-1 and TRBJ1-2; possibly TRBD1 for D (5 bases). The CDR3 is 15 amino acids. Trimming pared 4 bases from V and 2 bases from J, leaving 15 bases between. From germline, CDR1 is SGHRS and CDR2 YFSETQ. CDR3 region: CASSHRQGGNYGYTF. The CDR3 nucleotides read TGCGCCAGCAGCCACCGGCAGGGCGGCAACTATGGCTACACCTTC.

The rearrangement links TRBV9 to TRBJ2-3; TRBD2 might be the D (7 bases). Trimming left V 4 bases short and J 0 bases short, with 12 bases between. CDR3 length equals 15 residues. Germline V gene sequence: CDR1 SGDLS, CDR2 YYNGEE. CDR3 amino acids: CASSPRGASTDTQYF. DNA of the CDR3: TGTGCCAGCAGCCCCCGGGGGGCGAGCACAGATACGCAGTATTTT. The full variable domain, rest sourced from reference TRBV9 and TRBJ2-3, is DSGVTQTPKHLITATGQRVTLRCSPRSGDLSVYWYQQSLDQGLQFLIQYYNGEERAKGNILERFSAQQFPDLHSELNLSSLELGDSALYFCASSPRGASTDTQYFGPGTRLTVL.

The chain has TRBV12-5 and TRBJ2-1; tentatively, D is TRBD2 (7 bases). The CDR3 totals 14 residues. Germline V lookup: CDR1 LGHNT, CDR2 FRNRAP. The V end was cut by 4 bases, the J end by 5 bases, with 12 bases between. The CDR3 loop is CASGSGGPNNEQFF. The CDR3 bases are TGTGCTAGTGGTTCCGGGGGGCCAAACAATGAGCAGTTCTTC.

The rearrangement links TRBV29-1 to TRBJ1-4; no definite D call. The CDR3 runs to 14 residues. Trimming pared 4 bases from V and 4 bases from J, leaving 13 bases between. In germline, CDR1 is SQVTM, CDR2 ANQGSEA. The CDR3 protein is CSVVLADHNEKLFF. The CDR3 nucleotides are TGCAGCGTTGTGCTCGCAGACCATAATGAAAAACTGTTTTTT.

The genes are TRBV11-1 and TRBJ1-1; TRBD1 aligns across 10 bases. The CDR3 sequence is 16 residues long. Trimming cost V 2 bases and J 1 base; bases outside gene matches: 4. CDR1 and CDR2 from the germline V gene are SGHAT and FQDESV (reference sequence). The CDR3 nucleotides read TGTGCCAGCAGCTTAATGGGACAGGGGTCGAACACTGAAGCTTTCTTT. It translates to CASSLMGQGSNTEAFF.

This clone appeared once. The chain recombines TRBV11-2 with TRBJ2-1; 8 positions match TRBD2. The CDR3 loop spans 15 amino acids. With V trimmed by 5 bases and J by 4 bases, 7 bases remained unmatched. CDR1 and CDR2 (germline): SGHAT, FQNNGV. The CDR3 DNA sequence: TGTGCCAGCAGCCCCTCGGGCGGGGGGTACAATGAGCAGTTCTTC. This translates into CASSPSGGGYNEQFF.

The chain has TRBV4-3 and TRBJ2-1; TRBD2 agrees at 10 bases. The CDR3 runs 15 residues. Germline CDR1 is LGHNA and CDR2 is YSLEER. V shed 5 bases and J 4 bases; nucleotides not matched to a gene: 5. CDR3: CASSYGLAVYNEQFF. The CDR3 nucleotides are TGCGCCAGCAGCTACGGACTAGCGGTATACAATGAGCAGTTCTTC.

The chain is built from TRBV11-1 and TRBJ2-7, with 7 bases fitting TRBD2. The CDR3 has 15 residues. V was pared by 1 base and J by 5 bases, with 8 bases of the junction left unmatched. The V gene's germline CDR1 is SGHAT and CDR2 FQDESV (reference sequence). The CDR3 coding sequence is TGTGCCAGCAGCTTAGAGGCGGGAGTAGTCCACGAGCAGTACTTC. Amino acid sequence: CASSLEAGVVHEQYF.

The J gene is TRBJ2-1, the V gene TRBV10-3; no clear D gene. The CDR3 runs 14 residues. Germline V gene lookup returns CDR1 ENHRY and CDR2 SYGVKD. Trimming removed 4 bases at V and 5 bases at J, with 12 bases between. The CDR3: CAISVQVRDNEQFF. The CDR3 DNA follows: TGTGCCATCAGTGTTCAGGTTCGGGACAATGAGCAGTTCTTC.

This chain joins TRBV19 and TRBJ1-3; TRBD1 matches 12 bases. The CDR3 consists of 14 residues. V dropped 10 bases and J dropped 4; count of bases not matched to a gene: 5. Germline V gene data show CDR1 as LNHDA and CDR2 as SQIVND (reference sequence). The CDR3 bases are TGTGCCACGGGACAGGGGGCATTCGGAAACACCATATATTTT. This translates into CATGQGAFGNTIYF.

This chain uses TRBV7-9 with TRBJ2-2; D ambiguous. The germline gives CDR1 SEHNR, CDR2 FQNEAQ (reference sequence). Deletions cut 5 bases from V and 3 bases from J, with 13 bases between. The CDR3 covers 15 residues. In DNA, the CDR3 is TGTGCCAGCAGCGCCCTCATAGGGTACACCGGGGAGCTGTTTTTT. It encodes CASSALIGYTGELFF.

The gene calls are TRBV6-5 and TRBJ1-2; 10 bases match TRBD1. The trim removed 4 bases at V and 6 bases at J, leaving 2 bases unmatched. Germline loops: CDR1 MNHEY, CDR2 SVGAGI. The CDR3 has 13 residues. CDR3 in amino acids: CASSLTGGNGYTF. The DNA of the CDR3 is TGTGCCAGCAGTTTGACAGGGGGCAATGGCTACACCTTC.

The chain combines TRBV6-5 with TRBJ1-2, with 9 bases matching TRBD1. The CDR3 sequence is 14 residues long. Germline trimming cut 6 bases from V and 2 bases from J; bases unmatched to any gene: 4. Germline V gene data show CDR1 as MNHEY and CDR2 as SVGAGI. The DNA of the CDR3 is TGTGCCAGCAGAACCGGGACAGGGAACTATGGCTACACCTTC. It translates to CASRTGTGNYGYTF.

The chain combines TRBV7-9 with TRBJ1-2; D is possibly TRBD1 (5 bases). V lost 4 bases to trimming and J lost 7 bases, with 19 bases between them. Germline loops: CDR1 SEHNR, CDR2 FQNEAQ (reference sequence). The CDR3 runs to 15 residues. The CDR3: CASSSTRTWDVGYTF. The CDR3 DNA sequence: TGTGCCAGCAGCTCCACCAGGACATGGGATGTTGGCTACACCTTC.

The chain combines TRBV4-2 with TRBJ2-1; a possible D gene is TRBD1 (5 bases). Trimming pared 1 base from V and 7 bases from J, leaving 14 bases between. The CDR3 totals 15 residues. Germline V gives CDR1 LGHNA, CDR2 YNFKEQ. In DNA form, the CDR3 reads TGTGCCAGCAGCCAAGGGACAACCGAGGTAAATGAGCAGTTCTTC. Amino acid sequence: CASSQGTTEVNEQFF.

The V call is TRBV2, the J call TRBJ1-5; 7 positions match TRBD1. The CDR3 has 13 residues. The trim removed 7 bases at V and 5 bases at J, leaving 5 bases unmatched. CDR1 SNHLY and CDR2 FYNNEI come from the germline V gene. The CDR3 here is CASIRDSYQPQHF. As DNA, the CDR3 is TGTGCCAGCATCCGGGACAGCTATCAGCCCCAGCATTTT.

This chain joins TRBV15 and TRBJ2-1; 14 nucleotides agree with TRBD2. The germline CDR1 and CDR2 sequences are LNHNV and YYDKDF (reference sequence). V shed 1 base and J 8 bases; nucleotides not matched to a gene: 4. This CDR3 contains 16 residues. CDR3 sequence (DNA): TGTGCCACCAGCAGAGCGACTAGCGGGGGGGCGGATGAGCAGTTCTTC. Translated, it gives CATSRATSGGADEQFF.

The chain joins TRBV18 to TRBJ1-6; D is possibly TRBD1 (5 bases). Trimming pared 2 bases from V and 9 bases from J, leaving 14 bases between. CDR3 size: 15 residues. From germline, CDR1 is KGHSH and CDR2 LQKENI. The CDR3 region is CASSPSGTVASPLHF. In DNA, the CDR3 is TGTGCCAGCTCACCATCCGGGACGGTCGCTTCACCCCTCCACTTT.

The chain recombines TRBV18 with TRBJ2-1; D possibly corresponds to TRBD2 (6 bases). Trimming took off 3 bases at V and 5 bases at J, with 8 bases between the two ends. The CDR3 has 13 residues. CDR1 and CDR2 from the germline V gene are KGHSH and LQKENI. The CDR3 coding sequence is TGTGCCAGCTCACCGGGACTTAACAATGAGCAGTTCTTC. It is translated as CASSPGLNNEQFF.

This chain links TRBV18 with TRBJ2-1, with unresolved D. The CDR3 is made up of 16 amino acids. Germline CDR1 and CDR2: KGHSH and LQKENI. V shed 2 bases and J shed 0 bases, with 11 bases lying between them. This CDR3 is CASSPNRRSSYNEQFF. The CDR3 bases are TGTGCCAGCTCACCAAACCGCCGAAGCTCCTACAATGAGCAGTTCTTC.

The chain combines TRBV5-6 with TRBJ2-5; D remains unclear. Trimming took off 4 bases at V and 5 bases at J, with 18 bases between the two ends. Germline CDR1 and CDR2: SGHDT and YYEEEE. This CDR3 region has 15 residues. This CDR3 is CASSPVLGGGETQYF. CDR3 bases: TGTGCCAGCAGCCCAGTGCTTGGTGGTGGGGAGACCCAGTACTTC.

V usage is TRBV29-1 and J usage is TRBJ2-1, with D tentatively TRBD2 (6 bases). Per the germline V gene, CDR1 is SQVTM and CDR2 is ANQGSEA. This CDR3 is built from 14 residues. V lost 7 bases and J lost 9, with 22 bases in between. CDR3 sequence (DNA): TGCAGCGCCAAACTAGCCACCCCGGTCGGTGAGCAGTTCTTC. Encoded protein: CSAKLATPVGEQFF.

The chain uses TRBV18 and TRBJ1-2, with 10 bases identical to TRBD1. With V trimmed by 4 bases and J by 3 bases, 2 bases remained unmatched. Germline CDR1 reads KGHSH; CDR2 reads LQKENI. This CDR3 is 14 amino acids long. The CDR3 DNA reads TGTGCCAGCTCACGGACAGGGGGTGACTATGGCTACACCTTC. Encoded protein: CASSRTGGDYGYTF.